The 10 T cell receptor beta chains below all came from one sample that was sequenced in a study of patients and donors after allogeneic stem cell transplantation. TCRdb fed the RT-PCR reads into MiXCR, producing one record per CDR3 protein. The sample shows 80,000 to 90,000 distinct CDR3 sequences, about 48% of them seen only once. Sequenced input: blood, either unsorted or a sorted T cell fraction (not recorded which). These TCRs come from a human donor who was either an allogeneic HSCT recipient or a stem cell or donor lymphocyte infusion donor (not recorded which). It is not recorded whose cells these are; they may come from a transplant donor.

This rearrangement joins TRBV7-2 to TRBJ2-1, with 10 bases fitting TRBD2. Germline CDR1 and CDR2: SGHTA and FQGNSA. The CDR3 is 15 amino acids. With V trimmed by 2 bases and J by 9 bases, 7 bases remained unmatched. DNA of the CDR3: TGTGCCAGCAGCTTAACAAGGACTAGCGGAAGTGAGCAGTTCTTC. This sequence encodes CASSLTRTSGSEQFF.

This rearrangement joins TRBV11-2 to TRBJ2-3; D call uncertain. Germline V gene lookup returns CDR1 SGHAT and CDR2 FQNNGV. The V and J ends lost 0 bases and 11 bases respectively, with 3 bases between them. This CDR3 has 10 amino acids. CDR3 in amino acids: CASSLERQYF. CDR3 coding DNA: TGTGCCAGCAGCTTAGAACGGCAGTATTTT.

This clonotype showed up just a few times. The gene calls are TRBV5-1 and TRBJ1-1; D remains unclear. Per the germline V gene, CDR1 is SGHRS and CDR2 is YFSETQ. Trimming removed 4 bases at V and 6 bases at J, with 13 bases between. The CDR3 runs 13 residues. CDR3 in DNA: TGCGCCAGCAGCCCGGGTGCTGCGGCTGAAGCTTTCTTT. The encoded protein is CASSPGAAAEAFF.

The chain is built from TRBV6-1 and TRBJ1-3; D gene unclear. This CDR3 comprises 11 residues. The V and J ends lost 2 bases and 7 bases respectively, with 3 bases between them. The germline CDR1 and CDR2 sequences are MNHNS and SASEGT. The CDR3 here is CASSEWNTIYF. The CDR3 DNA sequence: TGTGCCAGCAGTGAATGGAACACCATATATTTT.

The V and J genes are TRBV12-3 or TRBV12-4 and TRBJ1-2; TRBD1 matches 8 bases. V gave up 6 bases and J gave up 4 bases; unmatched junction bases: 10. The length of the CDR3 is 15 residues. CDR3 nucleotides: TGTGCCAGCAGGGTCCCCAGGGGGCTGGGCTATGGCTACACCTTC. Protein sequence: CASRVPRGLGYGYTF.

The V and J genes are TRBV7-2 and TRBJ1-2; D ambiguous. CDR3 length equals 11 residues. The V gene lost 8 bases and the J gene lost 8 bases, with 12 bases spanning the gap. The germline V gene encodes CDR1 SGHTA and CDR2 FQGNSA. This CDR3 reads CASSLHSGYTF. CDR3 nucleotides: TGTGCCAGCTCCTTACACTCCGGCTACACCTTC.

This chain links TRBV12-3 or TRBV12-4 with TRBJ2-3; no firm D call. This CDR3 comprises 13 residues. The V gene lost 3 bases and the J gene lost 0 bases, with 4 bases spanning the gap. This chain's CDR3 is CASSLSSTDTQYF. CDR3 bases: TGTGCCAGCAGTTTGAGCAGCACAGATACGCAGTATTTT.

V usage is TRBV29-1 and J usage is TRBJ2-7; D is unresolved. This CDR3 has 13 amino acids. Looked up from germline, CDR1 is SQVTM and CDR2 is ANQGSEA. V lost 4 bases and J lost 0, with 10 bases in between. DNA of the CDR3: TGCAGCGTTGTCTTCGTTAGCTCCTACGAGCAGTACTTC. This gives the protein CSVVFVSSYEQYF.

In DNA, the CDR3 is TGTGCCAGCAGTTCAGGGGCGGAGGTCCTCTATGGCTACACCTTC. It is translated as CASSSGAEVLYGYTF. The J gene is TRBJ1-2, the V gene TRBV5-5, with a tentative D call TRBD1 (6 bases). Per germline, CDR1 SGHKS and CDR2 YYEKEE (reference sequence). The CDR3 covers 15 residues. V shed 5 bases and J shed 4 bases, with 18 bases lying between them.

V and J are TRBV20-1 and TRBJ2-2, with 9 bases identical to TRBD2. The V and J ends lost 6 bases and 5 bases, in that order; junction bases with no gene match: 7. The length of the CDR3 is 14 residues. Germline CDR1 DFQATT, CDR2 SNEGSKA (reference sequence). CDR3 sequence reads: CSARGTSITGELFF. CDR3 sequence (DNA): TGCAGTGCGAGGGGGACTAGCATTACCGGGGAGCTGTTTTTT.